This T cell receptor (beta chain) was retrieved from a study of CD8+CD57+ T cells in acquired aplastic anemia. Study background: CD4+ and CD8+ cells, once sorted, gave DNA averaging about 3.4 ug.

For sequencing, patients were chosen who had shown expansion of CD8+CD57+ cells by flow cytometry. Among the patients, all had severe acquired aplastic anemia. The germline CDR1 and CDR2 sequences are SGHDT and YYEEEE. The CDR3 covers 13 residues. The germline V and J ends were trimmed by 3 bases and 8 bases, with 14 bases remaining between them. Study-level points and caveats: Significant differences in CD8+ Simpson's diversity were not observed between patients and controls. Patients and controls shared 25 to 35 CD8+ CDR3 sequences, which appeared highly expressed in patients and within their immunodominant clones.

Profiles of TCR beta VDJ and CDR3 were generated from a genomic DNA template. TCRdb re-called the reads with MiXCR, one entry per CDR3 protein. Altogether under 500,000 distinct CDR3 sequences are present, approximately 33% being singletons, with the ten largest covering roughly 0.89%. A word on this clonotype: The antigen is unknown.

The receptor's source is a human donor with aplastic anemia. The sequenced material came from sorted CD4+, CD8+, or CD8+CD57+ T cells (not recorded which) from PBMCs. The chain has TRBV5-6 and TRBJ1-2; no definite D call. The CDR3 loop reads CASSSPKGPGYTF. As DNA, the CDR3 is TGTGCCAGCAGCTCCCCAAAGGGCCCCGGCTACACCTTC.